This record concerns one T cell receptor beta chain sequence. Other DNA sequences in this sample translate to the same CDR3. V shed 3 bases and J shed 0 bases, with 11 bases lying between them. Germline CDR1 is KGHSH and CDR2 is LQKENI. This CDR3 is 16 amino acids long. The sample originates from a study of shared clonotypes between healthy human individuals. Study-level information: CD8 memory received one plate per donor, CD8 naive two, CD4 memory three and CD4 naive three.

Sequenced by immunoSEQ multiplex PCR; TCRdb stores in-frame clones only, minus some. The sample carries millions of clones, 90% to 95% recorded once. The chain is built from TRBV18 and TRBJ1-4, with D possibly matching TRBD1 (5 bases). This clonotype was sampled from a man aged 18 to 29 in good health. Sequencing was performed on naive CD4+ T cells sorted from blood. The subset is: CD45RA+ positively selected. CDR3 loop: CASSPQGAATNEKLFF. The CDR3 region has the DNA TGTGCCAGCTCACCTCAGGGCGCGGCAACTAATGAAAAACTGTTTTTT.